The 4 T cell receptor beta chains in this list originate from one sample, sequenced in a study of control samples from healthy donors and cancer patients (TCRdb year 2020). Library construction relied on the immunoSEQ multiplex PCR assay. TCRdb carries this immuneACCESS record with in-frame sequences only. Its versions omit some clonotypes, under half of them owing to an unresolved V gene in the studies checked, with the rest unexplained. The sample has 170,000 or so clones on record, approximately 92% of them singletons. 2% to 2.5% of the sample is taken by the ten largest. The sequencing input was blood. The receptors shown here come from a middle-aged woman in good health.

The chain uses TRBV19 and TRBJ1-1; maybe TRBD1 (6 bases). The CDR3 length is 14 residues. V was trimmed by 6 bases and J by 1 base, leaving 12 bases between them. The V gene's germline CDR1 is LNHDA and CDR2 SQIVND (reference sequence). CDR3 sequence: CASRAGEGNTEAFF. CDR3 DNA sequence: TGTGCCAGTAGGGCAGGGGAGGGGAACACTGAAGCTTTCTTT. Looking up the rest from reference TRBV19 and TRBJ1-1 gives the full variable domain: DGGITQSPKYLFRKEGQNVTLSCEQNLNHDAMYWYRQDPGQGLRLIYYSQIVNDFQKGDIAEGYSVSREKKESFPLTVTSAQKNPTAFYLCASRAGEGNTEAFFGQGTRLTVV.

The CDR3 reads CASSGEGRDRNYGYTF. The CDR3 coding sequence is TGTGCCAGCAGCGGCGAGGGACGGGACAGGAACTATGGCTACACCTTC. The chain carries TRBV4-2 and TRBJ1-2, with 8 nucleotides matching TRBD1. V shed 5 bases, J shed 2 bases, and the junction held 10 bases outside the gene matches. The CDR3 covers 16 residues. The V gene's germline CDR1 is LGHNA and CDR2 YNFKEQ.

V gene TRBV4-1 combines with J gene TRBJ2-1; the D call may be TRBD1 or TRBD2 (7 bases each). The CDR3 sequence is 16 residues long. Trimming took 3 bases from V and 10 from J, leaving 22 bases between them. Germline-derived CDR1 and CDR2 are MGHRA and YSYEKL. This CDR3 is CASSHRRGGQPAEQFF. CDR3 nucleotides: TGCGCCAGCAGCCACCGCAGGGGGGGCCAACCAGCCGAGCAGTTCTTC.

This sequence joins TRBV6-5 and TRBJ1-1, with D unclear. The CDR3 totals 14 residues. Trimming removed 2 bases from V and 1 base from J, with 8 bases in between. Germline loops: CDR1 MNHEY, CDR2 SVGAGI. The CDR3 region has the DNA TGTGCCAGCAGTTACGTGGAGGGGAACACTGAAGCTTTCTTT. As protein: CASSYVEGNTEAFF.